This TCR beta chain is drawn from a study of blood T cells in healthy people across ages (dated by TCRdb to about 2015). About the study as a whole: Template switching captured roughly one uniquely barcoded TCR beta cDNA molecule per two T cells in model experiments. The donors were divided into four age groups: young (average approximately 17 years), middle-aged (about 39), aged (about 61) and long-lived (about 79). For two donors (one aged 18 to 30 and one aged 80 or older), the study analyzed two additional independent replicas of 1 million unique cDNA reads from the same blood draw. The study measured age-related changes in TCR beta repertoire diversity using deep sequencing normalized with unique cDNA molecular identifiers. To avoid experimental bias, donors of different ages were spread randomly across the sequencing lanes.

The donors were under 40 Caucasian individuals from Russia, aged roughly 6 to 100 years, who were systemically healthy. Each donor gave around 9.5 milliliters of peripheral blood, collected into EDTA-treated Vacutainer tubes. PBMCs were isolated by Ficoll-Paque density-gradient centrifugation, with at least 6.5 million obtained per sample. Trizol reagent was used to extract total RNA from PBMCs, with at least 6 micrograms per sample. For every donor, an aliquot of PBMCs went through flow cytometry to measure the percentages of naive CD45RAhigh/CD27high T cells. The method behind the library was 5' RACE. The sequencing machine was an Illumina HiSeq 2500. A second roughly 6 to 11 cycle PCR used a sample-barcoded 5' primer and a J-beta primer mix. Each TCR beta cDNA molecule received a unique molecular identifier from a template-switch 5' adaptor carrying 12 random nucleotides. At least 2.5 million CDR3-containing paired-end reads were obtained from each sample. First-strand cDNA was synthesized from all RNA with the Mint cDNA synthesis kit, primed by a TRBC-specific oligonucleotide. All cDNA was treated with uracil-DNA glycosylase and then went through a first 18-cycle PCR with the universal primers M1SS and BC2_uni_R. In the original analysis: For normalization, 1 million high-quality reads were randomly selected from each sample, with every read carrying a distinct molecular identifier. Instead of being binned into consensus sequences, reads that shared molecular identifiers were thrown out. MiTCR, set to a Q25 quality threshold and the strictest error-elimination algorithm, was used for CDR3 identification, clonotype clustering and error correction. A nonparametric unseen species model with Euler transformation was used to estimate a lower bound on total TCR beta diversity. TCRdb reran the public reads through fastp at Q25 and MiXCR, keeping productive beta chains. Identical CDR3 protein sequences are pooled into one entry, listed with their most common genes and DNA. TCRdb's processing, not the authors', yielded these V and J calls. In this sample the table shows hundreds of thousands of distinct CDR3 sequences, around 45% of which occur a single time. The ten biggest clones cover 30% to 35% of the sample.

General conclusions and limits of the study: As age increased, observed TCR beta diversity per million T cells dropped in a roughly linear way, and a significant reduction was already evident by age about 40. Bulk unsorted PBMC profiling prevented conclusive comparison of naive and antigen-experienced compartments. There was a strong correlation between observed TCR beta diversity and the percentage of naive T cells measured by flow cytometry. Because donor CMV infection status was unknown, age-related changes in expanded clonotypes were potentially confounded. Estimates of total diversity from one million sequenced T cells were regarded as lower bounds and underestimates. Compared with the aged group, more naive CD4+ T cells, fewer expanded clones and increased TCR diversity were shown by the long-lived group, suggesting age selection.

V loses 6 bases of germline sequence and J loses 0 bases, and the interval between the two ends is 13 bases. Its CDR3 holds 15 amino acids, cysteine through phenylalanine. Only CDR3 DNA remains: 45 bases, in frame from the first base. A word on this clonotype: No antigen is known for it. Per-base qualities were not stored, and no clone one base away is much larger.

Here the chain combines TRBV12-3 or TRBV12-4 and TRBJ2-3, with TRBD2 tentatively as D gene (5 bases match). The source material was blood. The receptor's source is a woman between 55 and 75 years old in good health. The CDR3 loop reads CASRPRADSTDTQYF. Read as DNA, the sequence is TGTGCCAGCAGGCCGCGGGCGGACAGCACAGATACGCAGTATTTT.